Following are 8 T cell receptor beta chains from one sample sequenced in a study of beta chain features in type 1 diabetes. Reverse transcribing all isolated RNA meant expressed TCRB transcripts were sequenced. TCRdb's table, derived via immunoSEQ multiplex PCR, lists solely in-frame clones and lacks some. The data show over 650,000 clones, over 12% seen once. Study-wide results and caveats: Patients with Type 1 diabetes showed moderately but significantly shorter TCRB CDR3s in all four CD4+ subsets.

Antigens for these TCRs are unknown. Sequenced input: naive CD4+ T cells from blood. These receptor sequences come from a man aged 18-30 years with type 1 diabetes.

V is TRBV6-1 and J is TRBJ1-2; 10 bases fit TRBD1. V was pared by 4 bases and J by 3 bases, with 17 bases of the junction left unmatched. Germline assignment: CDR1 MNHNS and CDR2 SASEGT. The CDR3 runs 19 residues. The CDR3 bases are TGTGCCAGCAGTGTCACCCCCGGGACAGGGGTTCCATTCGACTATGGCTACACCTTC. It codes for CASSVTPGTGVPFDYGYTF.

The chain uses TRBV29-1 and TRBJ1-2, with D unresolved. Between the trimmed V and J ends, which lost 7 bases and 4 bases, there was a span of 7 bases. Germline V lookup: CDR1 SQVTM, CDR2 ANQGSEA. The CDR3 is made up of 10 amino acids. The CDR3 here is CSDHSYGYTF. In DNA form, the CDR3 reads TGCAGCGATCATAGCTATGGCTACACCTTC.

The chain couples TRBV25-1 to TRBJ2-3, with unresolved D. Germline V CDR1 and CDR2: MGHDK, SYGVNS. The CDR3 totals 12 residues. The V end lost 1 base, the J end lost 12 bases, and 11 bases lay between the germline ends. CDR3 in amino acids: CASSEWASHQYF. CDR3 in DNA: TGTGCCAGCAGTGAATGGGCTAGTCACCAGTATTTT.

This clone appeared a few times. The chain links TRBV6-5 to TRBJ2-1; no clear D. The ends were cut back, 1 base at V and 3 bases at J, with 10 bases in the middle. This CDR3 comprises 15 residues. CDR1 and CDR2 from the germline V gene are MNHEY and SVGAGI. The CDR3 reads CASSYFWTDYNEQFF. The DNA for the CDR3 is TGTGCCAGCAGTTACTTCTGGACGGACTACAATGAGCAGTTCTTC.

The CDR3 bases are TGTGCCTGGAGTGGCGGGAGGGCCTTTGGCAATGAGCAGTTCTTC. This encodes CAWSGGRAFGNEQFF. The rearrangement joins TRBV30 to TRBJ2-1, with TRBD2 matching over 9 bases. Trimming at V came to 1 base and at J to 6 bases, leaving 7 bases not matched to a gene. Per germline, CDR1 GTSNPN and CDR2 SVGIG (reference sequence). The CDR3 is 15 residues long.

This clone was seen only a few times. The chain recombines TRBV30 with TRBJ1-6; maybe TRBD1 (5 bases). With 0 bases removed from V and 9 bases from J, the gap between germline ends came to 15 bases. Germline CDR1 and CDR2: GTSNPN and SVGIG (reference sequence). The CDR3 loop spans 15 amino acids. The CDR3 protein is CAWSVQSGLFSPLHF. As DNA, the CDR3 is TGTGCCTGGAGTGTACAATCAGGGCTTTTTTCACCCCTCCACTTT. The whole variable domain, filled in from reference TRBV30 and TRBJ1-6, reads SQTIHQWPATLVQPVGSPLSLECTVEGTSNPNLYWYRQAAGRGLQLLFYSVGIGQISSEVPQNLSASRPQDRQFILSSKKLLLSDSGFYLCAWSVQSGLFSPLHFGNGTRLTVT.

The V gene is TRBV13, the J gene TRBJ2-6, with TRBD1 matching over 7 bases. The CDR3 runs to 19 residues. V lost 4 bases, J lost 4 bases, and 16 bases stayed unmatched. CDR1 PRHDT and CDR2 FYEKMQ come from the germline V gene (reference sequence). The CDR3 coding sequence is TGTGCCAGCAGCTCCCTGGACAGGACCAATGCAGCCGGGGCCAACGTCCTGACTTTC. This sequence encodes CASSSLDRTNAAGANVLTF.

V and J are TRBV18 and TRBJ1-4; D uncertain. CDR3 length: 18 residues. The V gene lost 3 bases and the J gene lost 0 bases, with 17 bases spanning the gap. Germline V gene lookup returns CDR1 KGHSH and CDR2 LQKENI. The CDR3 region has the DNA TGTGCCAGCTCACCCTCGTCGCGGTACATCGCAACTAATGAAAAACTGTTTTTT. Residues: CASSPSSRYIATNEKLFF.